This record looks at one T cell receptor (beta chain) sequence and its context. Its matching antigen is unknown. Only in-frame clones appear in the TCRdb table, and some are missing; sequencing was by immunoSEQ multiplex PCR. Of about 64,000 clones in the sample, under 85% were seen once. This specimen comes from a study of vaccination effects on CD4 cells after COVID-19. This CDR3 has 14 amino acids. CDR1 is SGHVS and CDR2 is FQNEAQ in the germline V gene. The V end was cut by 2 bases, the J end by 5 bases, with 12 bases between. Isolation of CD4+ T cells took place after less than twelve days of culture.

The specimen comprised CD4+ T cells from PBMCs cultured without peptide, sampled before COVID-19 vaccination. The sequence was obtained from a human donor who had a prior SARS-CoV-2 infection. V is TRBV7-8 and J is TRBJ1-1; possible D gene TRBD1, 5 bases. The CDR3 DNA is TGTGCCAGCAGCTTATACGGGGGTGGGACTGAAGCTTTCTTT. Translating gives CASSLYGGGTEAFF.